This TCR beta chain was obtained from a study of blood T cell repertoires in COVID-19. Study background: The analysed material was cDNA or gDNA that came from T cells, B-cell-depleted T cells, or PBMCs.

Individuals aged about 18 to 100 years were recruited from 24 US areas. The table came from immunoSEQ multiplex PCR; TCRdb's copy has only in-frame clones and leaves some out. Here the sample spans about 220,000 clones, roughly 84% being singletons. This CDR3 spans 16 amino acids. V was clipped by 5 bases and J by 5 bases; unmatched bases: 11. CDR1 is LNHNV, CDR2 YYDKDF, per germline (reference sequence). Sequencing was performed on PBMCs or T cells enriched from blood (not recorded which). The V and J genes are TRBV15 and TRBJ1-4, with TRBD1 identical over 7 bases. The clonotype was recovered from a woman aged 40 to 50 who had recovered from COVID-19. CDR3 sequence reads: CATSPRGDSQNEKLFF. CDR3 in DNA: TGTGCCACCAGCCCCAGGGGGGACAGTCAGAATGAAAAACTGTTTTTT.